This T cell receptor beta chain was identified during a study of spatial heterogeneity in lung cancer. CDR1 MGHDK and CDR2 SYGVNS come from the germline V gene. This CDR3 spans 13 amino acids. Time point specified: sample taken at primary tumor resection. This clonotype was detected only once. No antigen is known for it. This may arise from a read error, as a much more abundant clone is one base away. Study results and limitations: Tumors with more nonsynonymous mutations had more expanded intratumoral alpha and beta TCRs.

MiXCR, applied by TCRdb to the 5' RACE reads, yields one record per CDR3 protein. The sample lists about 3,900 distinct CDR3 sequences; 10% were seen once. The V call is TRBV25-1, the J call TRBJ1-1; possibly TRBD1 for D (6 bases). The source material was lung tumor tissue, sampled at surgery. The receptor was derived from a female donor with early-stage non-small cell lung cancer. DNA of the CDR3: TGTGCCAGCAGTGACGACAGGAACACTAAAGCTTTCTTT. This encodes CASSDDRNTKAFF.